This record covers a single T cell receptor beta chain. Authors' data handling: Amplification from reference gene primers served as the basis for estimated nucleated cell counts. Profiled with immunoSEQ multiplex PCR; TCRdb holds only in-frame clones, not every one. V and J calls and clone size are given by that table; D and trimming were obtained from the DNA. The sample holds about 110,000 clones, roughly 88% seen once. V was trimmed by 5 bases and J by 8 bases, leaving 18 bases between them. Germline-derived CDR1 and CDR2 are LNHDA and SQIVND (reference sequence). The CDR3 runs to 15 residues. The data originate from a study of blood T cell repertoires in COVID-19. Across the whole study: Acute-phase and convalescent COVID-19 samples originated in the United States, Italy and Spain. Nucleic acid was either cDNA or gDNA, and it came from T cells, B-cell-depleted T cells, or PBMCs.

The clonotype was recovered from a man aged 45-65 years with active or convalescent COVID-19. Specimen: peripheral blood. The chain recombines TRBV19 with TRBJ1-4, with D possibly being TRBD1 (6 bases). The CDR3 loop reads CASSYGTPTGEKLFF. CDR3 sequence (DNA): TGTGCCAGTAGTTACGGGACACCTACAGGGGAAAAACTGTTTTTT.